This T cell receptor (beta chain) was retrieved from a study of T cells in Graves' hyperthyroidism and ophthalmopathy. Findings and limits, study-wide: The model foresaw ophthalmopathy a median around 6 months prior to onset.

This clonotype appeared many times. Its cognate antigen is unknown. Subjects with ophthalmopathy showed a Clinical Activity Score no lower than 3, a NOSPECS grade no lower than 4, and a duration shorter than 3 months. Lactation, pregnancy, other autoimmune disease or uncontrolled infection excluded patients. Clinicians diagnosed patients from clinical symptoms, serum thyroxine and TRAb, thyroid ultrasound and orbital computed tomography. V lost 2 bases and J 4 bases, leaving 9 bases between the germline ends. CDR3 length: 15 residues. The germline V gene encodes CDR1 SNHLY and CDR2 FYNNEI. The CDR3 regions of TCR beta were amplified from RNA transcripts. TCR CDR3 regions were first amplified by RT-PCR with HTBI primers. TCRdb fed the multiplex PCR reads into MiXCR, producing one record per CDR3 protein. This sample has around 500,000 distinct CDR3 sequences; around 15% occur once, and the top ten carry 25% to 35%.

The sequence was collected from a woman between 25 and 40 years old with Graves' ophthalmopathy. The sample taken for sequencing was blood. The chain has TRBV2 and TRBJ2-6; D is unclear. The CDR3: CASSELGSGANVLTF. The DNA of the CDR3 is TGTGCCAGCAGTGAATTGGGTTCCGGGGCCAACGTCCTGACTTTC.